This T cell receptor (beta chain) was observed in a study of cytomegalovirus exposure and HLA in healthy donors. Study-level information: An early release of data contained 75 million to 90 million unique TCRs, which came from HLA-typed donors.

Findings and limits, study-wide: Some V segments, TRBV6-2 and TRBV6-3 among them, were indistinguishable and were therefore excluded. Reports indicate that TCR beta sequences accurately predicted the HLA-A and HLA-B alleles of most subjects.

The PCR used 60 Vbeta and 13 Jbeta primers. Some clones are missing from TCRdb's copy, which holds only in-frame ones; the method was immunoSEQ multiplex PCR. The data hold 160,000 or so clones, with 70% to 90% observed a single time. Between the trimmed V and J ends, which lost 1 base and 0 bases, there was a span of 7 bases. The CDR3 has 15 residues. Germline loops: CDR1 MDHEN, CDR2 SYDVKM. With regard to this clone: The antigen remains unidentified.

The material sequenced was PBMCs. The sequence was collected from a woman aged 18 to 35 in good health and CMV-seronegative. The V and J genes are TRBV28 and TRBJ1-5, with a weak D call TRBD1 (5 bases). CDR3 in DNA: TGTGCCAGCAGTTTATTCAGGGATAGCAATCAGCCCCAGCATTTT. It yields the protein CASSLFRDSNQPQHF.